The next 20 T cell receptor beta chains were all read from a single sample in a study of CD8+ T cells in alopecia areata. Stated treatment: oral pan-JAK inhibitor, 5-10 mg twice daily. As the sequencing template, cDNA was produced by extracting RNA and reverse transcribing it. Profiled with immunoSEQ multiplex PCR; TCRdb holds only in-frame clones, not every one. The table shows approximately 180,000 clones, with roughly 70% occurring only once. The input for sequencing was CD4+ T cells sorted from blood, taken at approximately week 49, from a patient treated with tofacitinib. The source of these receptors is a human donor with alopecia areata.

The gene calls are TRBV9 and TRBJ2-2; D ambiguous. The V end lost 3 bases, the J end lost 2 bases, and 11 bases lay between the germline ends. Germline loops: CDR1 SGDLS, CDR2 YYNGEE. The CDR3 is 15 amino acids. CDR3 DNA sequence: TGTGCCAGCAGCGAGGGCTCCTCAAACACCGGGGAGCTGTTTTTT. The encoded protein is CASSEGSSNTGELFF.

The CDR3 is CASSLSVRFYEAFF. DNA of the CDR3: TGTGCCAGCAGTTTGTCGGTCAGGTTCTACGAAGCTTTCTTT. This rearrangement joins TRBV28 to TRBJ1-1; the D is unclear. Germline assignment: CDR1 MDHEN and CDR2 SYDVKM. This CDR3 comprises 14 residues. The ends were cut back, 3 bases at V and 8 bases at J, with 16 bases in the middle.

This CDR3 is CASSSGLAVETDTQYF. The CDR3 DNA reads TGTGCCAGCAGCTCGGGACTAGCGGTAGAGACAGATACGCAGTATTTT. The chain is built from TRBV9 and TRBJ2-3, with TRBD2 matching over 11 bases. The CDR3 is made up of 16 amino acids. Germline V CDR1 and CDR2: SGDLS, YYNGEE. After removal of 4 bases from V and 3 bases from J, the junction contained 7 bases not matched to a gene.

The V call is TRBV25-1, the J call TRBJ1-1; the D is unclear. This CDR3 is 9 amino acids long. CDR1 and CDR2 from the germline V gene are MGHDK and SYGVNS. V gave up 8 bases and J gave up 3 bases, with 1 base separating them. The CDR3 DNA reads as TGTGCCAGCGACACTGAAGCTTTCTTT. This translates into CASDTEAFF.

This clone was seen a few times. V and J are TRBV5-4 and TRBJ1-1; D is possibly TRBD1 (5 bases). CDR3 length: 18 amino acids. From germline, CDR1 is SGHNT and CDR2 YYREEE (reference sequence). With 6 bases removed from V and 1 base from J, the gap between germline ends came to 25 bases. The CDR3 DNA reads as TGTGCCAGCAATTTCCCTCACCCCTCGGGACGTTCGAACACTGAAGCTTTCTTT. It yields the protein CASNFPHPSGRSNTEAFF.

This clone has only a few counts. The chain couples TRBV29-1 to TRBJ1-1, with D uncertain. The germline V and J ends were trimmed by 2 bases and 1 base, with 11 bases remaining between them. The CDR3 sequence is 14 residues long. The germline CDR1 and CDR2 sequences are SQVTM and ANQGSEA. This CDR3 is CSVEFQYSNTEAFF. DNA for the CDR3: TGCAGCGTTGAATTTCAATACTCGAACACTGAAGCTTTCTTT.

This sequence joins TRBV29-1 and TRBJ1-2; the D is unclear. CDR3 size: 11 residues. The germline gives CDR1 SQVTM, CDR2 ANQGSEA. Trimming pared 3 bases from V and 4 bases from J, leaving 6 bases between. The CDR3 DNA follows: TGCAGCGTTGACCAGCGCTATGGCTACACCTTC. This gives the protein CSVDQRYGYTF.

This sequence joins TRBV29-1 and TRBJ1-6, with a possible D match to TRBD1 (5 bases). Trimming cost V 5 bases and J 7 bases, with 12 bases left between them. Germline assignment: CDR1 SQVTM and CDR2 ANQGSEA. The CDR3 contains 13 residues. CDR3 coding DNA: TGCAGCGTTCAGGGAGGGAACAATTCACCCCTCCACTTT. Its translation is CSVQGGNNSPLHF.

This sequence joins TRBV29-1 and TRBJ1-2, with TRBD1 as a possible D gene (6 bases). This CDR3 spans 15 amino acids. Germline-derived CDR1 and CDR2 are SQVTM and ANQGSEA. The V gene lost 7 bases and the J gene lost 6 bases, with 24 bases spanning the gap. This CDR3 is CSAEPGRSGEHGYTF. CDR3 sequence (DNA): TGCAGCGCTGAGCCGGGGAGGTCAGGGGAGCATGGCTACACCTTC. The whole variable domain, filled in from reference TRBV29-1 and TRBJ1-2, reads SAVISQKPSRDICQRGTSLTIQCQVDSQVTMMFWYRQQPGQSLTLIATANQGSEATYESGFVIDKFPISRPNLTFSTLTVSNMSPEDSSIYLCSAEPGRSGEHGYTFGSGTRLTVV.

This clone has only a few counts. The chain links TRBV9 to TRBJ1-2; D is possibly TRBD1 (6 bases). V lost 6 bases, J lost 2 bases, and 14 bases lay in between. Germline V gene sequence: CDR1 SGDLS, CDR2 YYNGEE. The CDR3 covers 14 residues. The CDR3 region has the DNA TGTGCCAGCACTCAGGACAGTTCCAACTATGGCTACACCTTC. Its translation is CASTQDSSNYGYTF.

J is TRBJ1-5 and V is TRBV30; maybe TRBD1 (6 bases). Germline CDR1 GTSNPN, CDR2 SVGIG (reference sequence). The CDR3 totals 14 residues. Trimming removed 2 bases from V and 4 bases from J, with 12 bases in between. CDR3 in amino acids: CAWSMGTINQPQHF. CDR3 sequence (DNA): TGTGCCTGGAGTATGGGGACAATTAATCAGCCCCAGCATTTT.

The chain uses TRBV7-2 and TRBJ2-3; either TRBD1 or TRBD2 may supply D (6 bases each). CDR1 SGHTA and CDR2 FQGNSA come from the germline V gene. The V end lost 5 bases, the J end lost 0 bases, and 15 bases lay between the germline ends. The CDR3 totals 16 residues. The CDR3 DNA reads TGTGCCAGCAGCCTAGGAGGGGGTAGAAGCACAGATACGCAGTATTTT. It specifies CASSLGGGRSTDTQYF.

V and J are TRBV30 and TRBJ1-3; D is unclear. From germline, CDR1 is GTSNPN and CDR2 SVGIG (reference sequence). V lost 5 bases and J lost 0, with 11 bases in between. CDR3 length equals 14 residues. The CDR3 nucleotides read TGTGCCTGGGGTAGGGATTCCTCTGGAAACACCATATATTTT. This codes for CAWGRDSSGNTIYF.

The chain recombines TRBV6-1 with TRBJ1-2; D call uncertain. V lost 1 base and J 8 bases, leaving 11 bases between the germline ends. This CDR3 region has 13 residues. From germline, CDR1 is MNHNS and CDR2 SASEGT. CDR3 protein: CASSEDRKGGYTF. The CDR3 DNA follows: TGTGCCAGCAGTGAAGACAGAAAGGGAGGCTACACCTTC.

The CDR3 here is CASGLVIVGRADTQYF. The CDR3, as DNA: TGTGCTAGTGGTTTGGTTATAGTGGGGCGAGCAGATACGCAGTATTTT. The chain is built from TRBV12-5 and TRBJ2-3; D possibly corresponds to TRBD1 (5 bases). V lost 0 bases and J lost 4, with 14 bases in between. The germline V gene encodes CDR1 LGHNT and CDR2 FRNRAP. The CDR3 extends over 16 amino acids.

This rearrangement joins TRBV30 to TRBJ1-6; 7 nucleotides agree with TRBD1. Germline CDR1 reads GTSNPN; CDR2 reads SVGIG (reference sequence). This CDR3 is 13 amino acids long. V was pared by 4 bases and J by 7 bases, with 4 bases of the junction left unmatched. DNA of the CDR3: TGTGCCTGGAAGACAGGGAACAATTCACCCCTCCACTTT. The encoded protein is CAWKTGNNSPLHF.

The gene calls are TRBV29-1 and TRBJ2-3; a weak D match, TRBD1 (5 bases). V was trimmed by 3 bases and J by 2 bases, leaving 6 bases between them. Germline loops: CDR1 SQVTM, CDR2 ANQGSEA. The CDR3 is made up of 12 amino acids. The CDR3, as DNA: TGCAGCGTTGAGACAGACACAGATACGCAGTATTTT. It codes for CSVETDTDTQYF.

The chain is built from TRBV19 and TRBJ1-1; maybe TRBD1 (6 bases). CDR1 is LNHDA, CDR2 SQIVND, per germline (reference sequence). CDR3 length equals 13 residues. Trimming removed 4 bases at V and 2 bases at J, with 8 bases between. In DNA form, the CDR3 reads TGTGCCAGTAGTAGGACAGCTAACACTGAAGCTTTCTTT. Translating gives CASSRTANTEAFF.

This sequence joins TRBV5-4 and TRBJ2-7; D call uncertain. The ends were cut back, 1 base at V and 5 bases at J, with 13 bases in the middle. Germline lookup yields CDR1 SGHNT and CDR2 YYREEE (reference sequence). CDR3 size: 14 residues. In DNA, the CDR3 is TGTGCCAGCAGCTTGTTCGGACCAACCAACGAGCAGTACTTC. It yields the protein CASSLFGPTNEQYF.

The V call is TRBV7-2, the J call TRBJ1-2, with D uncertain. Trimming removed 0 bases from V and 3 bases from J, with 8 bases in between. This CDR3 contains 14 residues. Per the germline V gene, CDR1 is SGHTA and CDR2 is FQGNSA. The CDR3 nucleotides are TGTGCCAGCAGCTTAGCTGGGTCAGACTATGGCTACACCTTC. Translated: CASSLAGSDYGYTF. The variable domain in full, with the rest retrieved from reference TRBV7-2 and TRBJ1-2, is GAGVSQSPSNKVTEKGKDVELRCDPISGHTALYWYRQSLGQGLEFLIYFQGNSAPDKSGLPSDRFSAERTGGSVSTLTIQRTQQEDSAVYLCASSLAGSDYGYTFGSGTRLTVV.